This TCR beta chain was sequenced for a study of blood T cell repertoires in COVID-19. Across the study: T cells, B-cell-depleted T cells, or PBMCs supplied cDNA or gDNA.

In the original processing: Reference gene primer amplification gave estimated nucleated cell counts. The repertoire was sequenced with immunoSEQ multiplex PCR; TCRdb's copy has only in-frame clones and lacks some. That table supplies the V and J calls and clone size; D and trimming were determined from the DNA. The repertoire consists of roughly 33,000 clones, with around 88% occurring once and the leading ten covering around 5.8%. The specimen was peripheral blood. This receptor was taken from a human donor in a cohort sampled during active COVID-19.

The CDR3 bases are TGTGCCAGCAGCCTTAGCGGGTCTGGAAACACCATATATTTT. This sequence encodes CASSLSGSGNTIYF. The chain combines TRBV25-1 with TRBJ1-3; D unresolved. V was shortened by 6 bases and J by 1 base, with 10 bases between the two germline ends. The CDR3 length is 14 residues. The germline V gene encodes CDR1 MGHDK and CDR2 SYGVNS.